This is a list of T cell receptor beta chains from one sample in a study of response to subunit inactivated influenza vaccine. TCRdb passed the RT-PCR reads through MiXCR, listing each CDR3 protein once. The sample has about 520,000 distinct CDR3 sequences, about 25% seen once; the top ten hold about 1.9%. Sequenced here: CD4+ T cells sorted from PBMCs, sampled more than 4 days after vaccination. These receptors came from a man between 50 and 59 years old who received an inactivated influenza vaccine. Each CDR3 is given with its conserved first and last residue. Each record gives: CDR3 length, J gene, D gene, clone size, V gene, CDR3 protein, CDR3 DNA. A D gene is named only where the DNA matches it firmly. Where a row states a size, it is once, few, many or the class of an expanded clone; other rows omit it.

10 | TRBJ2-7 | . | . | TRBV20-1 | CSALNYEQYF | TGCAGTGCGCTTAACTACGAGCAGTACTTC
14 | TRBJ1-2 | TRBD1 | . | TRBV12-3/TRBV12-4 | CASTKTGGGSGYTF | TGTGCCAGCACCAAGACAGGGGGCGGATCTGGCTACACCTTC
12 | TRBJ1-4 | TRBD1 | . | TRBV27 | CASSRGNEKLFF | TGTGCCAGCAGCAGGGGGAATGAAAAACTGTTTTTT
14 | TRBJ2-7 | . | few | TRBV7-9 | CASSSGQTSYEQYF | TGTGCCAGCAGTTCGGGACAAACCTCCTACGAGCAGTACTTC
14 | TRBJ2-1 | . | . | TRBV20-1 | CSARGVSSYNEQFF | TGCAGTGCTAGAGGGGTTAGCTCCTACAATGAGCAGTTCTTC
14 | TRBJ1-1 | . | . | TRBV7-2 | CASSPLGRDAEAFF | TGTGCCAGCAGCCCCTTGGGCAGGGATGCTGAAGCTTTCTTT
14 | TRBJ2-6 | . | few | TRBV7-8 | CASKPASGANVLTF | TGTGCCAGCAAGCCCGCCTCCGGGGCCAACGTCCTGACTTTC
15 | TRBJ1-6 | . | few | TRBV21-1 | CASSKSTGGNSPLHF | TGTGCCAGCAGCAAAAGTACGGGGGGGAATTCACCCCTCCACTTT
17 | TRBJ1-1 | . | . | TRBV18 | CASSSSVRSLRNTEAFF | TGTGCCAGCTCATCTTCGGTCCGATCCCTTCGAAACACTGAAGCTTTCTTT
13 | TRBJ1-5 | . | few | TRBV29-1 | CSVSGTLDQPQHF | TGCAGCGTCTCAGGGACCCTGGATCAGCCCCAGCATTTT
13 | TRBJ2-3 | . | . | TRBV5-1 | CASRPTATDTQYF | TGCGCCAGCAGGCCGACAGCCACAGATACGCAGTATTTT
14 | TRBJ1-1 | . | . | TRBV18 | CASSPGQRNTEAFF | TGTGCCAGCTCACCAGGTCAGCGCAACACTGAAGCTTTCTTT
15 | TRBJ1-1 | . | . | TRBV5-1 | CASSATGTLNTEAFF | TGCGCCAGCAGCGCGACCGGGACACTCAACACTGAAGCTTTCTTT
14 | TRBJ1-1 | . | once | TRBV12-3/TRBV12-4 | CASSLGGTFAEAFF | TGTGCCAGCAGTTTGGGGGGGACCTTTGCTGAAGCTTTCTTT
14 | TRBJ2-7 | . | . | TRBV18 | CASSPPAGPYEQYF | TGTGCCAGCTCACCACCGGCGGGGCCCTACGAGCAGTACTTC
15 | TRBJ2-7 | TRBD1 | . | TRBV7-2 | CASSQGQGAFYEQYF | TGTGCCAGCAGCCAAGGACAGGGGGCGTTCTACGAGCAGTACTTC
15 | TRBJ2-7 | . | . | TRBV5-6 | CASSFLGSSAYEQYF | TGTGCCAGCAGCTTCCTGGGATCCAGCGCCTACGAGCAGTACTTC
15 | TRBJ2-1 | . | . | TRBV5-1 | CASSSQNGGTAEQFF | TGCGCCAGCAGCTCCCAGAATGGTGGGACGGCTGAGCAGTTCTTC
17 | TRBJ2-7 | . | few | TRBV6-1 | CASRRGGGGTYSYEQYF | TGTGCCAGCAGGCGTGGGGGAGGAGGCACTTACTCCTACGAGCAGTACTTC
15 | TRBJ1-1 | . | . | TRBV5-1 | CASSLTGTPNTEAFF | TGCGCCAGCAGCCTAACCGGGACCCCGAACACTGAAGCTTTCTTT
19 | TRBJ2-3 | . | . | TRBV11-2 | CASSSPQDRPWSLTDTQYF | TGTGCCAGCAGCTCCCCACAAGACCGTCCATGGTCACTTACAGATACGCAGTATTTT
14 | TRBJ2-3 | . | . | TRBV4-2 | CASSRRDETDTQYF | TGTGCCAGCAGCCGCAGGGACGAGACAGATACGCAGTATTTT
14 | TRBJ2-3 | TRBD2 | . | TRBV6-1 | CASSPLRGADTQYF | TGTGCCAGCAGTCCTCTCCGGGGGGCAGATACGCAGTATTTT
12 | TRBJ2-7 | TRBD2 | . | TRBV29-1 | CSAGTSGFEQYF | TGCAGCGCCGGGACTAGCGGATTCGAGCAGTACTTC
16 | TRBJ2-7 | TRBD2 | . | TRBV4-2 | CASSQVGLAGTYEQYF | TGTGCCAGCAGCCAAGTGGGACTAGCGGGAACCTACGAGCAGTACTTC
14 | TRBJ2-5 | . | . | TRBV2 | CASKWGTALETQYF | TGTGCCAGCAAATGGGGGACCGCTCTGGAGACCCAGTACTTC
17 | TRBJ2-3 | TRBD2 | . | TRBV20-1 | CSASRTSGRGGTDTQYF | TGCAGTGCTTCCCGGACTAGCGGGAGGGGGGGCACAGATACGCAGTATTTT
16 | TRBJ1-6 | . | few | TRBV18 | CASSPYGPRDNSPLHF | TGTGCCAGCTCACCCTACGGGCCCCGGGATAATTCACCCCTCCACTTT
12 | TRBJ1-1 | . | . | TRBV29-1 | CSVERTGTEAFF | TGCAGCGTTGAACGGACGGGGACTGAAGCTTTCTTT